One sample yielded the 15 T cell receptor beta chains listed below, sequenced in a study of blood T cell repertoires in COVID-19. Sequencing used immunoSEQ multiplex PCR; TCRdb keeps in-frame clones, though not all of them. This table holds 130,000 or so clones, less than 85% found once. The specimen was peripheral blood. These receptors were obtained from a woman of 80 years or more with acute or convalescent COVID-19.

This chain uses TRBV29-1 with TRBJ2-1; tentatively, D is TRBD1 (7 bases). The CDR3 consists of 16 residues. Germline CDR1 and CDR2: SQVTM and ANQGSEA. Trimming left V 1 base short and J 0 bases short, with 13 bases between. For the CDR3, the DNA is TGCAGCGTTGAAGTGTCAGGGGGGCTCTCCTACAATGAGCAGTTCTTC. Translation: CSVEVSGGLSYNEQFF.

This clone appeared once. The V gene is TRBV30, the J gene TRBJ2-3; D is unresolved. CDR1 GTSNPN and CDR2 SVGIG come from the germline V gene (reference sequence). V was shortened by 2 bases and J by 7 bases, with 22 bases between the two germline ends. The CDR3 is 16 amino acids. In DNA, the CDR3 is TGTGCCTGGAGTCACATGGCCGACTTTCTGTCAAATACGCAGTATTTT. This sequence encodes CAWSHMADFLSNTQYF.

The genes are TRBV5-4 and TRBJ2-1; 7 nucleotides match TRBD2. Germline CDR1 is SGHNT and CDR2 is YYREEE (reference sequence). The CDR3 runs to 17 residues. V was clipped by 1 base and J by 2 bases; unmatched bases: 9. This CDR3 reads CASSLPSAGPTYNEQFF. The DNA for the CDR3 is TGTGCCAGCAGCTTGCCGTCAGCGGGGCCTACCTACAATGAGCAGTTCTTC.

V and J are TRBV6-2 or TRBV6-3 and TRBJ1-1; 7 bases fit TRBD1. This CDR3 spans 14 amino acids. Germline V gene data show CDR1 as MNHEY and CDR2 as SVGEGT. Trimming at V came to 6 bases and at J to 0 bases, leaving 4 bases not matched to a gene. The CDR3 spells CASSRQGLNTEAFF. The DNA for the CDR3 is TGTGCCAGCAGCCGACAGGGACTGAACACTGAAGCTTTCTTT.

The CDR3 protein is CASSPRGAYGYTF. The CDR3 bases are TGTGCCAGCAGCCCCAGGGGGGCATATGGCTACACCTTC. V is TRBV7-9 and J is TRBJ1-2, with TRBD1 matching 7 bases. V gave up 5 bases and J gave up 5 bases; unmatched junction bases: 5. CDR1 SEHNR and CDR2 FQNEAQ come from the germline V gene (reference sequence). This CDR3 is 13 amino acids long.

The rearrangement joins TRBV14 to TRBJ2-1; 13 bases are shared with TRBD2. In germline, CDR1 is SGHDN, CDR2 FVKESK. V shed 6 bases, J shed 8 bases, and the junction held 7 bases outside the gene matches. There are 15 residues in the CDR3. The CDR3 DNA sequence: TGTGCCAGCAGTCATGGGACTAGCGGGAAGGATGAGCAGTTCTTC. The encoded protein is CASSHGTSGKDEQFF.

This rearrangement joins TRBV12-5 to TRBJ1-6; a possible D gene is TRBD1 (5 bases). This CDR3 comprises 17 residues. Trimming pared 6 bases from V and 0 bases from J, leaving 15 bases between. Germline values: CDR1 LGHNT, CDR2 FRNRAP. The chain's CDR3 is CASGGGHLSSYNSPLHF. The CDR3 bases are TGTGCTAGTGGGGGTGGACATTTGAGCTCCTATAATTCACCCCTCCACTTT. Looking up the rest from reference TRBV12-5 and TRBJ1-6 gives the full variable domain: DARVTQTPRHKVTEMGQEVTMRCQPILGHNTVFWYRQTMMQGLELLAYFRNRAPLDDSGMPKDRFSAEMPDATLATLKIQPSEPRDSAVYFCASGGGHLSSYNSPLHFGNGTRLTVT.

The genes are TRBV24-1 and TRBJ2-2, with D maybe TRBD2 (6 bases). Between the trimmed V and J ends, which lost 3 bases and 4 bases, there was a span of 11 bases. Germline CDR1 and CDR2: KGHDR and SFDVKD. This CDR3 region has 15 residues. Here the CDR3 DNA reads TGTGCCACCAGTGATCCCGGGAGTGGCACCGGGGAGCTGTTTTTT. This codes for CATSDPGSGTGELFF.

The chain uses TRBV6-6 and TRBJ1-6, with TRBD1 identical over 7 bases. The CDR3 covers 14 residues. The germline V gene encodes CDR1 MNHNY and CDR2 SVGAGI (reference sequence). J gave up 7 bases and V 2 bases, and 2 bases lay outside the gene matches. CDR3 residues: CASSYDRVNSPLHF. The CDR3 DNA sequence: TGTGCCAGCAGTTACGACAGGGTGAATTCACCCCTCCACTTT.

This chain links TRBV30 with TRBJ2-7; TRBD2 aligns across 7 bases. The V and J ends lost 3 bases and 7 bases, in that order; junction bases with no gene match: 9. This CDR3 comprises 13 residues. Germline V CDR1 and CDR2: GTSNPN, SVGIG (reference sequence). The CDR3 DNA sequence: TGTGCCTGGAGCGCCGGGGGAGCGGGGGAGCAGTACTTC. It translates to CAWSAGGAGEQYF.

The chain is built from TRBV4-3 and TRBJ2-2; D is ambiguous. V shed 2 bases and J shed 1 base, with 8 bases lying between them. There are 15 residues in the CDR3. Germline assignment: CDR1 LGHNA and CDR2 YSLEER. This chain's CDR3 is CASSQFDKNTGELFF. The CDR3 DNA sequence: TGCGCCAGCAGCCAATTCGACAAGAACACCGGGGAGCTGTTTTTT.

This clone has just one count. V is TRBV25-1 and J is TRBJ1-1; TRBD1 aligns across 7 bases. The CDR3 consists of 14 residues. In germline, CDR1 is MGHDK, CDR2 SYGVNS. V shed 6 bases and J 4 bases; nucleotides not matched to a gene: 8. CDR3 protein: CASSWGRGSTEAFF. The CDR3 DNA sequence: TGTGCCAGCAGCTGGGGCAGGGGGTCCACTGAAGCTTTCTTT.

Worth noting for this clone: Other nucleotide sequences in the sample specify the same CDR3. The V gene is TRBV7-2, the J gene TRBJ1-1; D not resolved. The CDR3 has 14 amino acids. Deletions cut 2 bases from V and 1 base from J, with 8 bases between. Germline values: CDR1 SGHTA, CDR2 FQGNSA. The CDR3 sequence is CASSLLPGNTEAFF. CDR3 DNA: TGTGCCAGCAGCTTACTTCCGGGGAACACTGAAGCTTTCTTT. Looking up the rest from reference TRBV7-2 and TRBJ1-1 gives the full variable domain: GAGVSQSPSNKVTEKGKDVELRCDPISGHTALYWYRQSLGQGLEFLIYFQGNSAPDKSGLPSDRFSAERTGGSVSTLTIQRTQQEDSAVYLCASSLLPGNTEAFFGQGTRLTVV.

This clone came up a few times. The chain links TRBV15 to TRBJ2-7, with TRBD2 as a possible D gene (6 bases). Germline V gene sequence: CDR1 LNHNV, CDR2 YYDKDF (reference sequence). CDR3 size: 16 residues. Trimming stripped 0 bases from V and 6 bases from J, with 18 bases between. CDR3 amino acids: CATSRDWGGDRFEQYF. The CDR3 DNA is TGTGCCACCAGCAGAGATTGGGGCGGGGACCGATTCGAGCAGTACTTC.

The chain carries TRBV7-2 and TRBJ2-3; D not certain. The CDR3 has 16 amino acids. Trimming took off 6 bases at V and 1 base at J, with 17 bases between the two ends. Germline V gene sequence: CDR1 SGHTA, CDR2 FQGNSA. CDR3 DNA sequence: TGTGCCAGCAGGCCTACAGCCTCGAGTCGCACAGATACGCAGTATTTT. Amino acid sequence: CASRPTASSRTDTQYF. Variable domain in full (rest from reference TRBV7-2 and TRBJ2-3): GAGVSQSPSNKVTEKGKDVELRCDPISGHTALYWYRQSLGQGLEFLIYFQGNSAPDKSGLPSDRFSAERTGGSVSTLTIQRTQQEDSAVYLCASRPTASSRTDTQYFGPGTRLTVL.